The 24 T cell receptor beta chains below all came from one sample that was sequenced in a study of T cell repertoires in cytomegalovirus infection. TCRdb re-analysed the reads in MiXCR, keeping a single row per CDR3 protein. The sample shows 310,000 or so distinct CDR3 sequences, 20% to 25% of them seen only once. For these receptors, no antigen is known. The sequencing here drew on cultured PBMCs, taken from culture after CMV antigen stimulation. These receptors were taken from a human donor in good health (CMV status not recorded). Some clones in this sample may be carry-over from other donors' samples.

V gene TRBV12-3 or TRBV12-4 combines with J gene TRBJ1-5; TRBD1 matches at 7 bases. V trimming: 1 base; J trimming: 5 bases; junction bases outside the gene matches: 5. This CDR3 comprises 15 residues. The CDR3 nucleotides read TGTGCCAGCAGTTTAGGGGACAGAATGGATCAGCCCCAGCATTTT. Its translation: CASSLGDRMDQPQHF.

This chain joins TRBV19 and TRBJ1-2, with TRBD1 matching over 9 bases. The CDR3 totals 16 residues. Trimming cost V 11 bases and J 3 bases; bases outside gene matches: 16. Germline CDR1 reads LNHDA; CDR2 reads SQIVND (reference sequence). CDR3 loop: CAYVIPRDRADYGYTF. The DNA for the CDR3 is TGTGCCTACGTGATACCCCGGGACAGGGCGGACTATGGCTACACCTTC.

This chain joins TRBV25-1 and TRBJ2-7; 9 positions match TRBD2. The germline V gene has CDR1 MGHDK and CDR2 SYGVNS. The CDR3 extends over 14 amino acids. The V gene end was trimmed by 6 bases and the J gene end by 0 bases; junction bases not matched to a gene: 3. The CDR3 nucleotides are TGTGCCAGCAGCCTAGCGGGGCCCTCCTACGAGCAGTACTTC. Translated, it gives CASSLAGPSYEQYF.

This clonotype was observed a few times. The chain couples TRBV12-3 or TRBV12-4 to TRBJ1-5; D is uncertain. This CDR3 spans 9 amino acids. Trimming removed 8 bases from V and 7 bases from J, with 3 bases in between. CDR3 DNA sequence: TGTGCCAGCGGGCAGCCCCAGCATTTT. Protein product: CASGQPQHF.

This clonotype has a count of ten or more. This chain's CDR3 is CSGIWLGTDTQYF. Here the CDR3 DNA reads TGCAGTGGTATTTGGCTGGGCACAGATACGCAGTATTTT. V gene TRBV20-1 combines with J gene TRBJ2-3; no clear D gene. Germline loops: CDR1 DFQATT, CDR2 SNEGSKA (reference sequence). Trimming took off 7 bases at V and 1 base at J, with 12 bases between the two ends. The CDR3 is 13 residues long.

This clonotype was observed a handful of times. In nucleotides, the CDR3 is TGTGCCAGCAGCTCGCGACTAGCGGGAGTACGGGCAGATACGCAGTATTTT. The encoded protein is CASSSRLAGVRADTQYF. The chain uses TRBV7-6 and TRBJ2-3, with TRBD2 matching 12 bases. Germline trimming cut 4 bases from V and 4 bases from J; bases unmatched to any gene: 9. Germline CDR1 and CDR2: SGHVS and FNYEAQ. The CDR3 totals 17 residues.

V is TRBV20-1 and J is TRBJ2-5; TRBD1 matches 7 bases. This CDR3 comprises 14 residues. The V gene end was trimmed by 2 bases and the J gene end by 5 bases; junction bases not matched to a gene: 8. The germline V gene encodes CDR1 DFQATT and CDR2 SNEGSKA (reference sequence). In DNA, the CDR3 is TGCAGTGCTAGACCGACAGGGATCGTTGAGACCCAGTACTTC. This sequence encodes CSARPTGIVETQYF.

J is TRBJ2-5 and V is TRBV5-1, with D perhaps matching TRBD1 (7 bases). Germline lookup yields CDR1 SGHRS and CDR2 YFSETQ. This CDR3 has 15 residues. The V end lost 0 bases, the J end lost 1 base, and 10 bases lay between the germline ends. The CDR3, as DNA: TGCGCCAGCAGCTTGGCTCAGGGGGGCCAAGAGACCCAGTACTTC. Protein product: CASSLAQGGQETQYF. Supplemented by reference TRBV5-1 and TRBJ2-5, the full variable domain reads KAGVTQTPRYLIKTRGQQVTLSCSPISGHRSVSWYQQTPGQGLQFLFEYFSETQRNKGNFPGRFSGRQFSNSRSEMNVSTLELGDSALYLCASSLAQGGQETQYFGPGTRLLVL.

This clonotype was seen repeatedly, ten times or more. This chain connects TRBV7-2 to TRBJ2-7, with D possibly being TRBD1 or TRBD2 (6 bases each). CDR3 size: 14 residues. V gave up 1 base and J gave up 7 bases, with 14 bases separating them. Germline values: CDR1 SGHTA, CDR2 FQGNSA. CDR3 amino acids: CASSLGGGLYEQYV. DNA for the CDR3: TGTGCCAGCAGCTTAGGTGGGGGGCTTTATGAGCAGTACGTC.

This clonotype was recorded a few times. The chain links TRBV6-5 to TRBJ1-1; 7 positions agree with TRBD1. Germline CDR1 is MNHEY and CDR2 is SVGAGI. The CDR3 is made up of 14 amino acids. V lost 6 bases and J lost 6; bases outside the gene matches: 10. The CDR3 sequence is CASRPGGMRAEAFF. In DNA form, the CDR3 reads TGTGCCAGCAGGCCAGGGGGAATGAGGGCTGAAGCTTTCTTT.

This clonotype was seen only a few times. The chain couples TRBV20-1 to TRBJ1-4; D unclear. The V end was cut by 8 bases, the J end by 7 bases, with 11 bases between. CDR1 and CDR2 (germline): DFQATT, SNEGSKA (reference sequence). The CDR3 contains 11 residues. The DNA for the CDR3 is TGCAGTACCGAGGGAAGTGAAAAACTGTTTTTT. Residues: CSTEGSEKLFF.

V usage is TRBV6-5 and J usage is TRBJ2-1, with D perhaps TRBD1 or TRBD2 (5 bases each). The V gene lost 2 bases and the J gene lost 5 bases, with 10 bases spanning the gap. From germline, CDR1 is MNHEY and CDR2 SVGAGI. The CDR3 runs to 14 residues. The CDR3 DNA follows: TGTGCCAGCAGTTACAGGGGACCACACAATGAGCAGTTCTTC. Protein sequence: CASSYRGPHNEQFF.

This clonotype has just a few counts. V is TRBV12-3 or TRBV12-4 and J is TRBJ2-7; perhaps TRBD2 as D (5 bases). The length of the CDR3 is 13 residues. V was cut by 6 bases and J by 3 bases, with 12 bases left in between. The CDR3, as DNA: TGTGCCAGCAGACTAGGCAGCCTCTACGAGCAGTACTTC. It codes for CASRLGSLYEQYF.

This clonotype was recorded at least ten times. This chain's CDR3 is CASSSGQFNTGELFF. Written as DNA, the CDR3 is TGTGCCAGCAGCTCCGGACAGTTCAACACCGGGGAGCTGTTTTTT. The rearrangement links TRBV11-2 to TRBJ2-2; the D gene is possibly TRBD1 (6 bases). The CDR3 has 15 residues. Germline-derived CDR1 and CDR2 are SGHAT and FQNNGV. V lost 4 bases and J 2 bases, leaving 11 bases between the germline ends.

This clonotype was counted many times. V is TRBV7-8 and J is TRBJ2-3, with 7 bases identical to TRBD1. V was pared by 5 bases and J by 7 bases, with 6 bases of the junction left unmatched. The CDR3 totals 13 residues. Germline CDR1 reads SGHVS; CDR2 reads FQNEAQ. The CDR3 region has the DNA TGTGCCAGCAGCGAAAACAGGGGAAATACGCAGTATTTT. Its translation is CASSENRGNTQYF.

The CDR3 loop reads CAILTGDLNTEAFF. In DNA form, the CDR3 reads TGTGCCATCCTGACAGGGGATCTTAACACTGAAGCTTTCTTT. V gene TRBV10-3 combines with J gene TRBJ1-1, with 8 bases matching TRBD1. The ends lost 8 bases at V and 2 bases at J; junction bases unmatched: 7. The CDR3 loop spans 14 amino acids. Germline V gives CDR1 ENHRY, CDR2 SYGVKD.

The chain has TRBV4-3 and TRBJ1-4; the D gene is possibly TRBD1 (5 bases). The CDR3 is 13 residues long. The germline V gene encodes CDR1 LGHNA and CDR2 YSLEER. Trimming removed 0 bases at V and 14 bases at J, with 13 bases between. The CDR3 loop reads CASSQDGGTVLFF. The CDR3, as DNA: TGCGCCAGCAGCCAAGACGGGGGGACGGTTCTGTTTTTT.

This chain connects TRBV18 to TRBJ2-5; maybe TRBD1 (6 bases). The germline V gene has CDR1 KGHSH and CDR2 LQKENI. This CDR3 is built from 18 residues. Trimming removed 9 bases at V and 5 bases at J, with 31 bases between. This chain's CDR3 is CASSHSWTRDTAMETQYF. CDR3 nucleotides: TGTGCCAGTTCCCACTCCTGGACCCGGGACACGGCTATGGAGACCCAGTACTTC. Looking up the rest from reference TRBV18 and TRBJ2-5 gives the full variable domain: NAGVMQNPRHLVRRRGQEARLRCSPMKGHSHVYWYRQLPEEGLKFMVYLQKENIIDESGMPKERFSAEFPKEGPSILRIQQVVRGDSAAYFCASSHSWTRDTAMETQYFGPGTRLLVL.

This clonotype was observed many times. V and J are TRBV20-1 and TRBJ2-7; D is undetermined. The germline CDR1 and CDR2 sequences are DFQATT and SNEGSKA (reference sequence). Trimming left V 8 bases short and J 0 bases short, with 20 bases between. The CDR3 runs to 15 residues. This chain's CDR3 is CSSRLEYVSSYEQYF. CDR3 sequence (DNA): TGCAGTAGCCGCCTAGAATACGTAAGCTCCTACGAGCAGTACTTC.

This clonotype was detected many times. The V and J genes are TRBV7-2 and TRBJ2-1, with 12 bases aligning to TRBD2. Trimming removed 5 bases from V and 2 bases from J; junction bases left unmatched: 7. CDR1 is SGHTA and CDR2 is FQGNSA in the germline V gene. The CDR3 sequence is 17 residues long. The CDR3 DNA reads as TGTGCCAGCAGCCCAGGACTAGCGGGGCCTACCTACAATGAGCAGTTCTTC. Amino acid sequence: CASSPGLAGPTYNEQFF.

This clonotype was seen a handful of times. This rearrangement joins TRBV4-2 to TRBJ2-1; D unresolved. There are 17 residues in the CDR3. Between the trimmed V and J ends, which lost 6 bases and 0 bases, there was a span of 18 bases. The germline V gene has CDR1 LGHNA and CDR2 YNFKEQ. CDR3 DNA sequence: TGTGCCAGCAGTCAATTCCCCGACGGAAGCTCCTACAATGAGCAGTTCTTC. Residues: CASSQFPDGSSYNEQFF.

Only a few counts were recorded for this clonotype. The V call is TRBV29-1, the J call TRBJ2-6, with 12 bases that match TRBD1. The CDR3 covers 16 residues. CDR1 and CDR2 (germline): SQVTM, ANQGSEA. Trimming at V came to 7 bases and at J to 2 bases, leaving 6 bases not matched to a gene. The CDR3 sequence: CSAVGTGGPGANVLTF. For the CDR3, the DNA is TGCAGCGCCGTAGGGACAGGGGGCCCTGGGGCCAACGTCCTGACTTTC.

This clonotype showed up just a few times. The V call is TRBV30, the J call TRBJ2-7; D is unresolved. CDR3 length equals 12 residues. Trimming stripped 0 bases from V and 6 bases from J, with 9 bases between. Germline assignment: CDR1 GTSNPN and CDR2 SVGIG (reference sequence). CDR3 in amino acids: CAWSVGPGEQYF. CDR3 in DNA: TGTGCCTGGAGTGTGGGCCCGGGCGAGCAGTACTTC.

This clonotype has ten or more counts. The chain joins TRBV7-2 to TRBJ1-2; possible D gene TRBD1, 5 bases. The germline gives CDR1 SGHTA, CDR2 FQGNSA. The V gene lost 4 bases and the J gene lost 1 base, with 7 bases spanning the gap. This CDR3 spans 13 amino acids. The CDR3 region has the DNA TGTGCCAGCAGCTATGACAGTAACTATGGCTACACCTTC. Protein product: CASSYDSNYGYTF. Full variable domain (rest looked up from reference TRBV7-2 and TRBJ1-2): GAGVSQSPSNKVTEKGKDVELRCDPISGHTALYWYRQSLGQGLEFLIYFQGNSAPDKSGLPSDRFSAERTGGSVSTLTIQRTQQEDSAVYLCASSYDSNYGYTFGSGTRLTVV.